These 23 T cell receptor beta chains were all obtained from the same sample, sequenced in a study of response to subunit inactivated influenza vaccine. From the RT-PCR reads, TCRdb called clonotypes with MiXCR, one entry per CDR3 protein. The sample has 500,000 to 650,000 distinct CDR3 sequences, about 7.6% seen once. Sequenced material: PBMCs from blood, taken about 23 months after vaccination. These receptors all stem from a man in his fifties or sixties who received an inactivated influenza vaccine.

This clonotype came up many times. This chain links TRBV27 with TRBJ2-6; D uncertain. With 4 bases removed from V and 0 bases from J, the gap between germline ends came to 10 bases. The CDR3 length is 16 residues. Germline CDR1 and CDR2: MNHEY and SMNVEV (reference sequence). The CDR3 DNA is TGTGCCAGCAGTTCCCTAATTAGCTCTGGGGCCAACGTCCTGACTTTC. Residues: CASSSLISSGANVLTF.

This clonotype was seen repeatedly, ten times or more. The V gene is TRBV7-9, the J gene TRBJ2-1; D uncertain. The length of the CDR3 is 11 residues. V was trimmed by 1 base and J by 9 bases, leaving 4 bases between them. Germline CDR1 SEHNR, CDR2 FQNEAQ (reference sequence). In DNA, the CDR3 is TGTGCCAGCAGCTTAGATCGTGAGCAGTTCTTC. It encodes CASSLDREQFF.

V gene TRBV3-1 combines with J gene TRBJ1-6; D remains unclear. Germline V lookup: CDR1 LGHDT, CDR2 YNNKEL (reference sequence). The CDR3 spans 14 residues. The germline V and J ends were trimmed by 5 bases and 2 bases, with 7 bases remaining between them. The CDR3 DNA follows: TGTGCCAGCAGCGAAGCAGCCTATAATTCACCCCTCCACTTT. Translated, it gives CASSEAAYNSPLHF. The variable domain in full, completed from reference TRBV3-1 and TRBJ1-6, reads DTAVSQTPKYLVTQMGNDKSIKCEQNLGHDTMYWYKQDSKKFLKIMFSYNNKELIINETVPNRFSPKSPDKAHLNLHINSLELGDSAVYFCASSEAAYNSPLHFGNGTRLTVT.

This clonotype was recorded a few times. The CDR3 DNA sequence: TGTGCCAGCAGCCAAACGACAGCGGGGGAATACACCGGGGAGCTGTTTTTT. It specifies CASSQTTAGEYTGELFF. V is TRBV4-2 and J is TRBJ2-2; TRBD2 matches at 8 bases. The junction had 8 bases not matched to a gene; V was cut back by 2 bases and J by 3 bases. Germline V CDR1 and CDR2: LGHNA, YNFKEQ. The CDR3 spans 17 residues.

This clonotype was counted only a few times. The V call is TRBV12-3 or TRBV12-4, the J call TRBJ1-2; no firm D call. CDR3 length: 14 amino acids. The V gene lost 5 bases and the J gene lost 1 base, with 11 bases spanning the gap. DNA for the CDR3: TGTGCCAGCAGTCCGCTACATATTAACTATGGCTACACCTTC. Encoded protein: CASSPLHINYGYTF.

This clonotype was counted many times. The chain employs TRBV28 and TRBJ2-1, with D perhaps given as TRBD1 or TRBD2 (7 bases each). Germline V gives CDR1 MDHEN, CDR2 SYDVKM. The CDR3 extends over 14 amino acids. V gave up 5 bases and J gave up 5 bases, with 13 bases separating them. CDR3 residues: CASSLQGRDNEQFF. The CDR3 region has the DNA TGTGCCAGCAGTCTACAGGGGAGGGACAATGAGCAGTTCTTC.

This clonotype was found a few times. V gene TRBV5-1 combines with J gene TRBJ2-5, with 7 bases that match TRBD1. Trimming cost V 7 bases and J 5 bases; bases outside gene matches: 23. Germline CDR1 SGHRS, CDR2 YFSETQ. This CDR3 is 18 amino acids long. This chain's CDR3 is CASGSIYGQARSGETQYF. The CDR3 nucleotides are TGCGCCAGCGGCTCCATCTACGGACAGGCACGTTCGGGGGAGACCCAGTACTTC.

This clonotype was recorded many times. This chain joins TRBV28 and TRBJ1-1; the match to TRBD1 covers 8 bases. The V and J ends lost 5 bases and 5 bases, in that order; junction bases with no gene match: 13. In germline, CDR1 is MDHEN, CDR2 SYDVKM. This CDR3 has 16 amino acids. CDR3 loop: CASSPRTGRRGTEAFF. The CDR3 nucleotides are TGTGCCAGCAGTCCCCGGACAGGGAGACGTGGGACTGAAGCTTTCTTT. The full variable domain, in which reference TRBV28 and TRBJ1-1 provide the parts outside the CDR3, is DVKVTQSSRYLVKRTGEKVFLECVQDMDHENMFWYRQDPGLGLRLIYFSYDVKMKEKGDIPEGYSVSREKKERFSLILESASTNQTSMYLCASSPRTGRRGTEAFFGQGTRLTVV.

There are a few counts of this clonotype. The chain recombines TRBV7-8 with TRBJ2-7; maybe TRBD2 (6 bases). The ends were cut back, 5 bases at V and 0 bases at J, with 14 bases in the middle. CDR1 and CDR2 from the germline V gene are SGHVS and FQNEAQ. The CDR3 has 15 residues. The CDR3 loop reads CASSPGTQSSYEQYF. The CDR3 nucleotides read TGTGCCAGCAGCCCCGGGACTCAAAGCTCCTACGAGCAGTACTTC.

This clonotype was seen a handful of times. V gene TRBV20-1 combines with J gene TRBJ1-5; TRBD1 matches 7 bases. J lost 8 bases, V lost 3 bases, and 7 bases had no gene match. The CDR3 totals 13 residues. Germline V gives CDR1 DFQATT, CDR2 SNEGSKA (reference sequence). CDR3 sequence (DNA): TGCAGTGCTAGCCGAAACAGGGGCGAGCCCCAGCATTTT. Residues: CSASRNRGEPQHF.

This clonotype was recorded at least ten times. The chain has TRBV6-5 and TRBJ2-3; D perhaps matches TRBD1 (5 bases). Trimming removed 3 bases from V and 4 bases from J, with 11 bases in between. The germline V gene has CDR1 MNHEY and CDR2 SVGAGI. The CDR3 totals 14 residues. DNA for the CDR3: TGTGCCAGCAGTTATGCAGGGTCGGCAGATACGCAGTATTTT. This translates into CASSYAGSADTQYF.

There are many counts of this clonotype. V and J are TRBV20-1 and TRBJ1-2; D is undetermined. Germline V CDR1 and CDR2: DFQATT, SNEGSKA (reference sequence). This CDR3 spans 13 amino acids. Deletions cut 7 bases from V and 6 bases from J, with 18 bases between. The CDR3 nucleotides read TGCAGTGGGCTAGAGGGTGGGTTGCATGGCTACACCTTC. It translates to CSGLEGGLHGYTF.

The table lists this clonotype with a few counts. The chain employs TRBV27 and TRBJ2-3; D unresolved. V was pared by 6 bases and J by 0 bases, with 10 bases between. Germline CDR1 and CDR2: MNHEY and SMNVEV (reference sequence). The CDR3 runs to 14 residues. This chain's CDR3 is CASSPLWSTDTQYF. For the CDR3, the DNA is TGTGCCAGCAGCCCCTTATGGAGCACAGATACGCAGTATTTT.

This clonotype has ten or more counts. The J gene is TRBJ2-5, the V gene TRBV24-1; D remains ambiguous. Germline CDR1 reads KGHDR; CDR2 reads SFDVKD. V was shortened by 2 bases and J by 5 bases, with 14 bases between the two germline ends. This CDR3 is 15 amino acids long. For the CDR3, the DNA is TGTGCCACCAGTGATTCGCCACCCATGCGGGAGACCCAGTACTTC. This encodes CATSDSPPMRETQYF.

This clonotype was seen more than once but under ten times. Compared with germline, one end of the junction differs, possibly owing to a read error. The CDR3 loop reads CSASSLRAHQKTQYF. Written as DNA, the CDR3 is TGCAGTGCTAGTAGTTTACGGGCCCACCAAAAGACCCAGTACTTC. The genes are TRBV20-1 and TRBJ2-5; unclear D gene. The CDR3 has 15 residues. Germline-derived CDR1 and CDR2 are DFQATT and SNEGSKA (reference sequence).

This clonotype was seen once. The genes are TRBV7-2 and TRBJ2-3; 7 bases are shared with TRBD2. This CDR3 is 15 amino acids long. J lost 3 bases, V lost 8 bases, and 11 bases had no gene match. In germline, CDR1 is SGHTA, CDR2 FQGNSA. The CDR3 reads CASGRYGGGTDTQYF. DNA of the CDR3: TGTGCCAGCGGCCGGTATGGGGGAGGGACAGATACGCAGTATTTT.

This clonotype was seen a handful of times. The gene calls are TRBV3-1 and TRBJ1-6, with TRBD1 as a possible D gene (5 bases). V dropped 2 bases and J dropped 3 bases, with 11 bases sitting between them. The length of the CDR3 is 16 residues. CDR1 is LGHDT and CDR2 is YNNKEL in the germline V gene (reference sequence). CDR3 residues: CASSQLGELYNSPLHF. The CDR3 nucleotides read TGTGCCAGCAGCCAATTAGGGGAGCTCTATAATTCACCCCTCCACTTT.

This clonotype was counted ten times or more. This rearrangement joins TRBV29-1 to TRBJ2-4; 13 bases are a match to TRBD2. The ends lost 1 base at V and 8 bases at J; junction bases unmatched: 8. Germline V lookup: CDR1 SQVTM, CDR2 ANQGSEA. The CDR3 length is 16 residues. CDR3 nucleotide sequence: TGCAGCGTTGAAGGGACTAGCGGGGGCCGGTTAGACATTCAGTACTTC. Its protein product is CSVEGTSGGRLDIQYF.

The chain combines TRBV5-1 with TRBJ2-4; no clear D. The CDR3 extends over 16 amino acids. Germline-derived CDR1 and CDR2 are SGHRS and YFSETQ. Trimming removed 1 base at V and 1 base at J, with 12 bases between. The CDR3 coding sequence is TGCGCCAGCAGCTTGTTGCCGAGCGAGGCCAAAAACATTCAGTACTTC. Its translation: CASSLLPSEAKNIQYF.

Only a few counts were recorded for this clonotype. The chain joins TRBV5-1 to TRBJ1-2, with TRBD1 matching 9 bases. J lost 5 bases, V lost 6 bases, and 8 bases had no gene match. Germline V gene data show CDR1 as SGHRS and CDR2 as YFSETQ. The CDR3 is made up of 14 amino acids. Here the CDR3 DNA reads TGCGCCAGCACCCCGGGACAGGGAGGATATGGCTACACCTTC. Protein product: CASTPGQGGYGYTF.

To note about this clonotype: A read error may explain this, as a much larger clone is one base away. The rearrangement uses TRBV4-3 and TRBJ1-1; D remains ambiguous. Germline CDR1 is LGHNA and CDR2 is YSLEER. The CDR3 sequence is 15 residues long. Here the CDR3 reads CASSQEPGRGTKAFF. The CDR3 DNA follows: TGCGCCAGCAGCCAAGAGCCGGGCCGCGGCACTAAAGCTTTCTTT.

This clonotype has a handful of counts. The chain joins TRBV12-3 or TRBV12-4 to TRBJ1-2, with 7 nucleotides matching TRBD1. The CDR3 consists of 15 residues. V dropped 1 base and J dropped 3; count of bases not matched to a gene: 5. CDR3 sequence reads: CASSLVDRRDYGYTF. Here the CDR3 DNA reads TGTGCCAGCAGTTTAGTGGACAGGCGTGACTATGGCTACACCTTC.

This clonotype was recorded a few times. The chain links TRBV5-1 to TRBJ2-5; 7 nucleotides align to TRBD1. This CDR3 is 14 amino acids long. The V segment lost 4 bases and the J segment 2 bases; nucleotides outside the gene matches: 5. Germline-derived CDR1 and CDR2 are SGHRS and YFSETQ. The CDR3 loop is CASSMSGQQETQYF. Written as DNA, the CDR3 is TGCGCCAGCAGCATGTCGGGACAGCAAGAGACCCAGTACTTC.